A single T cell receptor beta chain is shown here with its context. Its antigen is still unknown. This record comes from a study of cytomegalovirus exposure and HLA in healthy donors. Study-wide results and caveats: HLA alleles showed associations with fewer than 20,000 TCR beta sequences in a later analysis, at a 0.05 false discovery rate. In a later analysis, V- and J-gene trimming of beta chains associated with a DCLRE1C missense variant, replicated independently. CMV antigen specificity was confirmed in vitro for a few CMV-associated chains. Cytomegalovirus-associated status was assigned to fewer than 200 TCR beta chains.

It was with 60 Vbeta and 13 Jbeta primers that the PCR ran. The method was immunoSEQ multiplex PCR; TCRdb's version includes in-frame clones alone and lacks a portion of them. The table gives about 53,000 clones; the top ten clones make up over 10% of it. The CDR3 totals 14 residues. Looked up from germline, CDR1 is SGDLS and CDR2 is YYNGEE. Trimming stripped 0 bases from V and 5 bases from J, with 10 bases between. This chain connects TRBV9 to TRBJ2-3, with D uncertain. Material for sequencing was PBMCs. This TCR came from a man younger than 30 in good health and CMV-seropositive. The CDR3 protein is CASSVEVTGDTQYF. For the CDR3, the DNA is TGTGCCAGCAGCGTAGAAGTGACTGGAGATACGCAGTATTTT. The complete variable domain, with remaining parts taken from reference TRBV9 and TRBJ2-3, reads DSGVTQTPKHLITATGQRVTLRCSPRSGDLSVYWYQQSLDQGLQFLIQYYNGEERAKGNILERFSAQQFPDLHSELNLSSLELGDSALYFCASSVEVTGDTQYFGPGTRLTVL.